This T cell receptor beta chain was recovered during a study of graft-versus-host responses after intestinal transplantation. Turning to the study itself: The recipients all started with anti-thymocyte globulin induction and then took tacrolimus and steroids for about three years.

Clones were sequenced by immunoSEQ multiplex PCR, and TCRdb holds only the in-frame ones, with some missing. This sample has about 14,000 clones, with 90% to 95% found just once. The CDR3 totals 18 residues. Germline-derived CDR1 and CDR2 are KGHSH and LQKENI. V dropped 5 bases and J dropped 3; count of bases not matched to a gene: 13. The receptor's source is a human patient who received an intestinal transplant, so some T cells may come from the graft donor. The sequencing used PBMCs, collected 9 days after transplant. This chain links TRBV18 with TRBJ2-1, with 10 bases matching TRBD2. The CDR3: CASSSFQASGRRYNEQFF. CDR3 DNA: TGTGCCAGCTCAAGCTTCCAGGCTAGCGGGAGACGCTACAATGAGCAGTTCTTC.